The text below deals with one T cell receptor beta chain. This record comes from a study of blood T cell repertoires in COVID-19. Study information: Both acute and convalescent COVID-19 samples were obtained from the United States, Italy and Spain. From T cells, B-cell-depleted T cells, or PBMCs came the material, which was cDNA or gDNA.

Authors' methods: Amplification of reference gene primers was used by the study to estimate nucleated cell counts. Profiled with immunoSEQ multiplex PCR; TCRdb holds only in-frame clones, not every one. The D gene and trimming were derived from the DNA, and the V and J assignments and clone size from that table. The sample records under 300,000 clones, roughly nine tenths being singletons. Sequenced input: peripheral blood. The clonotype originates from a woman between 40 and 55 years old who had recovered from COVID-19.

The CDR3 region is CASSTRQPYGYTF. Written as DNA, the CDR3 is TGTGCCAGCAGCACTCGACAGCCCTATGGCTACACCTTC. The rearrangement uses TRBV6-2 or TRBV6-3 and TRBJ1-2; maybe TRBD1 (5 bases). Germline V gives CDR1 MNHEY, CDR2 SVGEGT. CDR3 length: 13 residues. The V gene lost 6 bases and the J gene lost 4 bases, with 12 bases spanning the gap.